This T cell receptor beta chain was documented in a study of response to subunit inactivated influenza vaccine. TCRdb recomputed calls from the RT-PCR reads with MiXCR, one row per CDR3 protein. The sample comprises about 540,000 distinct CDR3 sequences, under 25% of which are singletons, and 2.5% to 3% rests with the top ten. This clonotype came up a few times. The antigen is unknown. This CDR3 comprises 16 residues. Between the trimmed V and J ends, which lost 2 bases and 6 bases, there was a span of 17 bases. Germline values: CDR1 SGHDT, CDR2 YYEEEE. Study-level results: Authors suggested each seasonal flu vaccination may recruit only limited numbers of new T cells.

This sample was also put to use in a study of T cells expressing NK-cell markers. That publication notes: Production of TCR beta cDNA relied on 5'RACE template switching with UMIs.

Here the sequenced sample was CD4+ T cells sorted from PBMCs, taken roughly 13 days after vaccination. This receptor was obtained from a man aged 50-60 years who received an inactivated influenza vaccine. V and J are TRBV5-6 and TRBJ2-2, with D perhaps TRBD1 (6 bases). The CDR3 nucleotides are TGTGCCAGCAGCTTCACGGGACAAGGGTCGGCCGGGGAGCTGTTTTTT. Protein: CASSFTGQGSAGELFF.